One and the same sample provided the 5 T cell receptor beta chains below, sequenced in a study of blood T cells in healthy people across ages. For the second PCR, which ran for roughly 6 to 12 cycles, a sample-barcoded 5' primer and a J-beta primer mix were used. One entry per CDR3 protein, called by TCRdb with MiXCR from the 5' RACE reads. The sample lists about 720,000 distinct CDR3 sequences; roughly 20% were seen once. Sequenced input: blood. The receptors originated from a man in his 70s in good health.

This clonotype was seen ten or more times. The rearrangement uses TRBV18 and TRBJ1-1, with a tentative D call TRBD1 (5 bases). Germline CDR1 KGHSH, CDR2 LQKENI. The CDR3 has 14 residues. Deletions cut 3 bases from V and 0 bases from J, with 8 bases between. The CDR3 nucleotides read TGTGCCAGCTCACCCCGACAGATGAACACTGAAGCTTTCTTT. Residues: CASSPRQMNTEAFF.

This chain connects TRBV7-9 to TRBJ1-3; D is undetermined. CDR3 length equals 14 residues. V was cut by 3 bases and J by 8 bases, with 14 bases left in between. Germline values: CDR1 SEHNR, CDR2 FQNEAQ (reference sequence). CDR3 DNA: TGTGCCAGCAGCTTTTCCCGGACGCGAGACACCATATATTTT. Its translation is CASSFSRTRDTIYF.

This clonotype has a handful of counts. The rearrangement uses TRBV29-1 and TRBJ1-4; D is unclear. CDR3 length equals 11 residues. CDR1 and CDR2 (germline): SQVTM, ANQGSEA. V shed 1 base and J shed 3 bases, with 0 bases lying between them. The CDR3 DNA sequence: TGCAGCGTTGAAGCTAATGAAAAACTGTTTTTT. Its translation: CSVEANEKLFF.

This rearrangement joins TRBV12-5 to TRBJ2-7; 8 bases map to TRBD1. The CDR3 runs 11 residues. The V gene's germline CDR1 is LGHNT and CDR2 FRNRAP. CDR3 protein: CPTGGTYEQYV. CDR3 sequence (DNA): TGTCCCACAGGGGGAACCTACGAGCAGTACGTC.

The chain recombines TRBV20-1 with TRBJ1-1; 7 nucleotides line up with TRBD1. The CDR3 has 14 residues. CDR1 DFQATT and CDR2 SNEGSKA come from the germline V gene (reference sequence). After removal of 6 bases from V and 7 bases from J, the junction contained 14 bases not matched to a gene. As DNA, the CDR3 is TGCAGTGCAGGGGTGGTACAGGGGATAAGTGAAGCTTTCTTT. It translates to CSAGVVQGISEAFF.